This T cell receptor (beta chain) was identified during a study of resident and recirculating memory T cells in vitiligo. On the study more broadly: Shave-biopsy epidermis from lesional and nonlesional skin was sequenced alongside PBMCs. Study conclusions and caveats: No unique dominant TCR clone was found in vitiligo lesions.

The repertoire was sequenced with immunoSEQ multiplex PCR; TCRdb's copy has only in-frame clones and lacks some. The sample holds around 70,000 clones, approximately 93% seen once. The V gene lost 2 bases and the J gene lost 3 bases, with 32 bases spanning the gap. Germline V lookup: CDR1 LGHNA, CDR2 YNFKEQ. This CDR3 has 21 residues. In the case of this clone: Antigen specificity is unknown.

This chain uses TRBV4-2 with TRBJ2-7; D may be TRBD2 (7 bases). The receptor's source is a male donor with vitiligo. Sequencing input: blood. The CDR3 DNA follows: TGTGCCAGCAGCCAATGGATTTATTATGAGAAGGGGGGACTACAAGACTACGAGCAGTACTTC. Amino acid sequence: CASSQWIYYEKGGLQDYEQYF.